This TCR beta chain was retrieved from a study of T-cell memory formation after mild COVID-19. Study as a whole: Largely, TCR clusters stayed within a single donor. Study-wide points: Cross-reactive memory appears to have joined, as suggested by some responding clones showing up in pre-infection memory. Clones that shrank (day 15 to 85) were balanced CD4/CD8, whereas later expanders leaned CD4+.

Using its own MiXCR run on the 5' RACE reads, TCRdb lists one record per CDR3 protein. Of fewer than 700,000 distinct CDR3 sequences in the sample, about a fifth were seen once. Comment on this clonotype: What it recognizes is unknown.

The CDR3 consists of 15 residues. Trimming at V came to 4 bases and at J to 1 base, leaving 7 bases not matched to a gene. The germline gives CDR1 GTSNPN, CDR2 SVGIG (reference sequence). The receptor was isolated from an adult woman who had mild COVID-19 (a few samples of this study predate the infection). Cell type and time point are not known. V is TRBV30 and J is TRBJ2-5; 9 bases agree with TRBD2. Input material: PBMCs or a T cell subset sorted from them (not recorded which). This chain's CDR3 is CAWTTGLATQETQYF. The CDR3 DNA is TGTGCCTGGACTACGGGACTAGCCACCCAAGAGACCCAGTACTTC.